This T cell receptor beta chain was documented in a study of blood T cells in healthy people across ages (dated by TCRdb to between 2014 and 2017). Study-wide context: In model experiments, roughly one uniquely barcoded TCR beta cDNA molecule per two T cells was captured by template switching. For two donors (one aged 18 to 29 and one aged 80 or older), the study analyzed two additional independent replicas of 1 million unique cDNA reads from the same blood draw. Donors were grouped into four age groups: young (average roughly 16 years), middle-aged (less than 40), aged (approximately 58) and long-lived (around 82). Age-related changes in TCR beta repertoire diversity were measured in the study by deep sequencing normalized with unique cDNA molecular identifiers. To avoid experimental bias, donors of different ages were distributed randomly across sequencing lanes.

The 39 donors, aged 6 to 90 years, were systemically healthy Caucasian individuals from Russia. Each donor gave 8 to 10 milliliters of peripheral blood, drawn into EDTA-treated Vacutainer tubes. Ficoll-Paque density-gradient centrifugation was used to isolate PBMCs, with at least 6.5 million obtained per sample. Total RNA, at least 6 micrograms per sample, was extracted from PBMCs with Trizol reagent. The percentages of naive CD45RAhigh/CD27high T cells were determined by flow cytometry on a PBMC aliquot from every donor. General study outcomes and caveats: The percentage of naive T cells measured by flow cytometry correlated strongly with observed TCR beta diversity. The long-lived group showed more naive CD4+ T cells, fewer expanded clones and increased TCR diversity than the aged group, suggesting age selection. Observed TCR beta diversity per million T cells fell roughly linearly with age, and a significant reduction was already apparent by age around 44. Estimates of total diversity from one million sequenced T cells were regarded as lower bounds and underestimates. The CMV infection status of donors was not known, potentially confounding age-related changes in expanded clonotypes. Bulk unsorted PBMC profiling prevented conclusive comparison of naive and antigen-experienced compartments.

This clonotype has a handful of counts. The target of this receptor is not known. Nothing much larger sits one base from this clone, and base qualities are not available. From the cysteine through the phenylalanine, the CDR3 covers 15 amino acids. Only the CDR3 region is kept as DNA, spanning 45 bases read in frame from base 1. Trimming takes 4 bases off V and 5 bases off J; junction bases not matched to a gene: 8. Sequences LGHNA (CDR1) and YSLEER (CDR2) are obtained from the germline V gene. Library method: 5' RACE. The data were produced on an Illumina HiSeq 2500. A second roughly 7 to 12 cycle PCR used a sample-barcoded 5' primer and a J-beta primer mix. A template-switch 5' adaptor carrying 12 random nucleotides introduced a unique molecular identifier onto each TCR beta cDNA molecule. Each sample yielded at least 2.5 million CDR3-containing paired-end reads. The Mint cDNA synthesis kit, primed by a TRBC-specific oligonucleotide, was used to synthesize first-strand cDNA from all RNA. All cDNA was treated with uracil-DNA glycosylase and then went through a first 18-cycle PCR with the universal primers M1SS and BC2_uni_R. The authors processed their data as follows. Normalization of each sample was performed by random selection of 1 million high-quality reads, each carrying a distinct molecular identifier. Reads with shared molecular identifiers were discarded instead of being binned into consensus sequences. MiTCR, with a Q25 quality threshold and the strictest error-elimination algorithm, was used for CDR3 identification, clonotype clustering and error correction. A nonparametric unseen species model with Euler transformation was used to estimate lower-bound total TCR beta diversity. The raw public data were reprocessed by TCRdb itself: fastp quality trimming at Q25, MiXCR clonotype calling, in-frame beta chains only. Rows are unified per CDR3 protein, each entry keeping the most common DNA and genes. In this record, the V and J calls reflect TCRdb's handling and not the investigators' own analysis. This sample is represented by roughly 1,300,000 distinct CDR3 sequences; 59% of them were singletons. About 6.7% of the sample is in the top ten clones.

The receptor's source is a man aged 18 to 30 in good health. The sample comprised blood. The V and J genes are TRBV4-3 and TRBJ2-1; 7 of the junction bases match TRBD1. The DNA reads as follows: TGCGCCAGCAGCCCGTCGACAGGGTCCAACAATGAGCAGTTCTTC. The resulting protein is CASSPSTGSNNEQFF.